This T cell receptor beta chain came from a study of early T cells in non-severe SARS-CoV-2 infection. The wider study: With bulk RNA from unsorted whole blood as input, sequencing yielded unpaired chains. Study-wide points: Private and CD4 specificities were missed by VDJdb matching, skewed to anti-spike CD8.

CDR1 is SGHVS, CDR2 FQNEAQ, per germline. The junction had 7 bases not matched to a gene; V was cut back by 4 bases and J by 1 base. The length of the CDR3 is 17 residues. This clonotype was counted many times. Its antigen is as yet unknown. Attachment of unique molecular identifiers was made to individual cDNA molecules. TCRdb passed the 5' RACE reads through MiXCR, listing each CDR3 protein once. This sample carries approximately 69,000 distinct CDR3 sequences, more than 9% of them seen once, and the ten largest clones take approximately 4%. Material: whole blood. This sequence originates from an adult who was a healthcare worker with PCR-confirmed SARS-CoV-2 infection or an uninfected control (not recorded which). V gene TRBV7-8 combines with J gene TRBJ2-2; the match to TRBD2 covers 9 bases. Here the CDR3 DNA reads TGTGCCAGCAGCTCTGCCCTTAGCGGGGGGAACACCGGGGAGCTGTTTTTT. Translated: CASSSALSGGNTGELFF.